This T cell receptor (beta chain) was profiled in a study of PD-1 blockade in classical Hodgkin lymphoma. Study-level information: The patients were dosed with nivolumab 3 mg/kg, infused intravenously every 2 weeks. The study's findings and limits: Researchers reported that CD4+ TCR diversity, though not CD8+, rose significantly by C4D1. Any patient who commenced nivolumab under 1 year after ASCT was excluded. Newly diagnosed patients and complete responders had comparable diversity at baseline.

Patients all relapsed after autologous stem cell transplantation, and there was variation in brentuximab vedotin exposure. Germline V gene lookup returns CDR1 SGHDN and CDR2 FVKESK. Trimming took off 0 bases at V and 5 bases at J, with 6 bases between the two ends. CDR3 size: 13 residues. A note on this clone: Its antigen remains unidentified.

Clones were read by immunoSEQ multiplex PCR, and TCRdb kept only the in-frame ones, dropping some. The sample has 15,000 to 20,000 clones, 65% seen once. The TCR originated in a human donor with classical Hodgkin lymphoma. This chain joins TRBV14 and TRBJ2-3; no reliable D call. Material: peripheral blood mononuclear cells (PBMCs), obtained before the second cycle of nivolumab. The CDR3 nucleotides read TGTGCCAGCAGCCAAGATAACGAAGATACGCAGTATTTT. Residues: CASSQDNEDTQYF.